These 15 T cell receptor beta chains came from one sample sequenced in a study of cytomegalovirus exposure and HLA in healthy donors. Here immunoSEQ multiplex PCR was the method, and the copy in TCRdb shows in-frame clones only, minus some. Of under 100,000 clones in the sample, approximately 96% were seen once. Sequenced material: PBMCs. These receptors came from a man aged 18 to 35 in good health and CMV-seronegative.

This clone was recorded only once. The gene calls are TRBV10-1 and TRBJ2-3; a possible D gene is TRBD1 (5 bases). The CDR3 is 15 amino acids. From germline, CDR1 is WNHNN and CDR2 SYGVQD (reference sequence). The germline V and J ends were trimmed by 6 bases and 1 base, with 14 bases remaining between them. As DNA, the CDR3 is TGCGCCAGCAGAAAGGGGCAGGACCGCACAGATACGCAGTATTTT. This codes for CASRKGQDRTDTQYF.

This sequence joins TRBV27 and TRBJ2-1; 11 bases are a match to TRBD1. CDR3 length: 16 amino acids. From germline, CDR1 is MNHEY and CDR2 SMNVEV (reference sequence). V trimming: 5 bases; J trimming: 7 bases; junction bases outside the gene matches: 10. CDR3 sequence reads: CASSAVRDRGGNEQFF. CDR3 sequence (DNA): TGTGCCAGCAGTGCCGTGCGGGACAGGGGGGGAAATGAGCAGTTCTTC.

This chain uses TRBV25-1 with TRBJ2-7, with 7 positions matching TRBD2. This CDR3 spans 15 amino acids. V was pared by 4 bases and J by 4 bases, with 10 bases of the junction left unmatched. The germline gives CDR1 MGHDK, CDR2 SYGVNS. The CDR3 region has the DNA TGTGCCAGCAGTGTAGTCGACGCGGGGGATTACGAGCAGTACTTC. It yields the protein CASSVVDAGDYEQYF.

Notes on this clone: A junction end diverges from the germline sequence, so it may reflect a read error. Written as DNA, the CDR3 is TGTGCCAGCAGCCCCCTGCGACAGGGGGCTGATCCCGGACCCTTC. Amino acids: CASSPLRQGADPGPF. The V and J genes are TRBV7-9 and TRBJ1-2; 10 nucleotides match TRBD1. Looked up from germline, CDR1 is SEHNR and CDR2 is FQNEAQ (reference sequence). The CDR3 runs to 15 residues.

This chain uses TRBV6-5 with TRBJ1-2; D is uncertain. The CDR3 runs 14 residues. Germline V gives CDR1 MNHEY, CDR2 SVGAGI. The germline V and J ends were trimmed by 4 bases and 3 bases, with 12 bases remaining between them. The chain's CDR3 is CASSSDGGDYGYTF. DNA for the CDR3: TGTGCCAGCAGTTCCGACGGCGGCGACTATGGCTACACCTTC.

As regards this clone: The junction and the germline gene differ at one end; a read error may be behind it. CDR3 loop: CASSSTPAGSSTGELFF. The DNA for the CDR3 is TGTGCTAGCAGCTCAACCCCAGCGGGAAGTAGCACCGGGGAGCTGTTTTTT. The chain uses TRBV7-7 and TRBJ2-2; the match to TRBD2 covers 7 bases. This CDR3 has 17 residues. The germline V gene has CDR1 SSHAT and CDR2 FNYEAQ (reference sequence).

This clone has just one count. This sequence joins TRBV19 and TRBJ2-1, with 8 bases matching TRBD1. The CDR3 length is 16 residues. The germline V gene encodes CDR1 LNHDA and CDR2 SQIVND (reference sequence). V was pared by 7 bases and J by 6 bases, with 14 bases of the junction left unmatched. In nucleotides, the CDR3 is TGTGCCAGTAACGCCAGGGGGCTAAATCTGGTCAATGAGCAGTTCTTC. Its translation: CASNARGLNLVNEQFF.

This chain uses TRBV11-2 with TRBJ2-3; weak D call: TRBD2 (6 bases). The CDR3 spans 14 residues. In germline, CDR1 is SGHAT, CDR2 FQNNGV. Trimming removed 1 base at V and 5 bases at J, with 10 bases between. The DNA for the CDR3 is TGTGCCAGCAGCTTAGCAGCGGGCGGAGATACGCAGTATTTT. Translated: CASSLAAGGDTQYF.

The V call is TRBV13, the J call TRBJ2-7; 7 nucleotides agree with TRBD2. CDR3 length equals 13 residues. Germline CDR1 and CDR2: PRHDT and FYEKMQ (reference sequence). The V gene end was trimmed by 1 base and the J gene end by 9 bases; junction bases not matched to a gene: 6. The CDR3 protein is CASSLVGGIGQYF. Here the CDR3 DNA reads TGTGCCAGCAGCTTAGTCGGGGGGATCGGGCAGTACTTC. Looking up the rest from reference TRBV13 and TRBJ2-7 gives the full variable domain: AAGVIQSPRHLIKEKRETATLKCYPIPRHDTVYWYQQGPGQDPQFLISFYEKMQSDKGSIPDRFSAQQFSDYHSELNMSSLELGDSALYFCASSLVGGIGQYFGPGTRLTVT.

This sequence joins TRBV19 and TRBJ2-1; D is perhaps TRBD2 (6 bases). Germline V gene sequence: CDR1 LNHDA, CDR2 SQIVND (reference sequence). V shed 5 bases and J shed 7 bases, with 9 bases lying between them. This CDR3 is 12 amino acids long. The CDR3 region has the DNA TGTGCCAGTAGTTCCGCGGGGAATGAGCAGTTCTTC. Translation gives CASSSAGNEQFF. Full variable domain (rest looked up from reference TRBV19 and TRBJ2-1): DGGITQSPKYLFRKEGQNVTLSCEQNLNHDAMYWYRQDPGQGLRLIYYSQIVNDFQKGDIAEGYSVSREKKESFPLTVTSAQKNPTAFYLCASSSAGNEQFFGPGTRLTVL.

On this clone: Other DNA variants within this sample encode the same CDR3. The chain joins TRBV5-1 to TRBJ2-5; 9 nucleotides agree with TRBD1. The germline V gene encodes CDR1 SGHRS and CDR2 YFSETQ. The CDR3 sequence is 14 residues long. V was clipped by 4 bases and J by 1 base; unmatched bases: 2. The CDR3 is CASSKGQGQETQYF. The CDR3 DNA sequence: TGCGCCAGCAGCAAGGGACAGGGCCAAGAGACCCAGTACTTC.

The chain recombines TRBV2 with TRBJ1-1, with D hard to call. CDR3 size: 14 residues. V was shortened by 7 bases and J by 1 base, with 13 bases between the two germline ends. In germline, CDR1 is SNHLY, CDR2 FYNNEI. The DNA of the CDR3 is TGTGCCAGCAAAACAGAAGTAGGGAACACTGAAGCTTTCTTT. This gives the protein CASKTEVGNTEAFF.

In DNA, the CDR3 is TGTGCCAGTAGTATAGGCTCCGGACAGAAGTCCTACGAGCAGTACTTC. This gives the protein CASSIGSGQKSYEQYF. J is TRBJ2-7 and V is TRBV19, with D maybe TRBD1 (6 bases). The CDR3 is made up of 16 amino acids. V lost 1 base and J 1 base, leaving 14 bases between the germline ends. Germline CDR1 LNHDA, CDR2 SQIVND (reference sequence).

V is TRBV5-5 and J is TRBJ2-7; possibly TRBD2 for D (5 bases). This CDR3 has 12 amino acids. The germline V gene has CDR1 SGHKS and CDR2 YYEKEE (reference sequence). Deletions cut 4 bases from V and 5 bases from J, with 10 bases between. The CDR3 region is CASSPLGDEQYF. The CDR3, as DNA: TGTGCCAGCAGCCCCCTCGGGGACGAGCAGTACTTC.

The rearrangement uses TRBV4-3 and TRBJ2-3; 10 nucleotides line up with TRBD2. The CDR3 totals 18 residues. Germline assignment: CDR1 LGHNA and CDR2 YSLEER. Losses at the gene ends were 0 bases for V and 4 bases for J; bases not matched to a gene: 10. The chain's CDR3 is CASSQDLGLAGEADTQYF. The CDR3 DNA is TGCGCCAGCAGCCAAGACTTGGGGCTAGCGGGAGAGGCAGATACGCAGTATTTT.